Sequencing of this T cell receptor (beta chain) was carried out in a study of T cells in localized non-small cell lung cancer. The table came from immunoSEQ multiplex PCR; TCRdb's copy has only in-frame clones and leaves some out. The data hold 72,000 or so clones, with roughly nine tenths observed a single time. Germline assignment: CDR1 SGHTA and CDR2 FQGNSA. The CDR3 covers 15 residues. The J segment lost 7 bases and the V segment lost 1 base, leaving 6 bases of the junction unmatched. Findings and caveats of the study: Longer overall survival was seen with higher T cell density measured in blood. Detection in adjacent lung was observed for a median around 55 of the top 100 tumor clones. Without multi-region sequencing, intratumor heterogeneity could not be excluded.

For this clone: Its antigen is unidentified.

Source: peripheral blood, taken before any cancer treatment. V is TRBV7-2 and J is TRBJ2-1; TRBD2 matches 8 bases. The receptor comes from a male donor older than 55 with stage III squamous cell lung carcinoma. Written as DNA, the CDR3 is TGTGCCAGCAGCTTAGGGACTAGCTCATGGAATGAGCAGTTCTTC. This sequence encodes CASSLGTSSWNEQFF. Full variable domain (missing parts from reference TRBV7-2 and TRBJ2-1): GAGVSQSPSNKVTEKGKDVELRCDPISGHTALYWYRQSLGQGLEFLIYFQGNSAPDKSGLPSDRFSAERTGGSVSTLTIQRTQQEDSAVYLCASSLGTSSWNEQFFGPGTRLTVL.